The rows below give T cell receptor beta chains drawn from one sample of a study of shared clonotypes between healthy human individuals. Sequencing was performed with immunoSEQ multiplex PCR; in TCRdb, only in-frame clones are kept and a portion is missing. The sample includes about 1 million clones, roughly 80% seen only once; the top ten take roughly 1.4%. The material sequenced was memory CD4+ T cells sorted from blood. The receptors stem from a young man in good health. CDR3s include the opening cysteine and the closing phenylalanine or tryptophan. D genes are given only for firm matches. Only part of the rows carry a size: once, few, many, or a class if the clone is expanded.

-	TRBJ2-3	TRBV6-1	-	CASSEGTLGGQGDTQYF	TGTGCCAGCAGTGAAGGGACCCTAGGGGGGCAGGGAGATACGCAGTATTTT
-	TRBJ1-4	TRBV6-1	-	CASIRRDNEKLFF	TGTGCCAGCATTCGCAGGGACAATGAAAAACTGTTTTTT
-	TRBJ1-3	TRBV28	TRBD1	CASSSSGTAGNTIYF	TGTGCCAGCAGTTCCTCCGGGACAGCCGGAAACACCATATATTTT
once	TRBJ2-1	TRBV29-1	-	CSVEAGFYNEQFF	TGCAGCGTTGAAGCGGGTTTCTACAATGAGCAGTTCTTC
-	TRBJ1-2	TRBV6-5	TRBD1	CASSYSWGQGNYGYTF	TGTGCCAGCAGTTACTCGTGGGGACAGGGCAACTATGGCTACACCTTC
once	TRBJ2-5	TRBV28	-	CASSMGGRETQYF	TGTGCCAGCAGCATGGGGGGCCGGGAGACCCAGTACTTC
-	TRBJ2-7	TRBV7-2	-	CASSPAYEQYF	TGTGCCAGCAGCCCTGCCTACGAGCAGTACTTC
-	TRBJ1-2	TRBV6-6	TRBD1	CASSTSGTGDYGYTF	TGTGCCAGCAGCACCTCCGGGACAGGGGACTATGGCTACACCTTC
-	TRBJ2-1	TRBV6-1	TRBD2	CASSEISGSYNEQFF	TGTGCCAGCAGTGAGATTAGCGGGAGTTACAATGAGCAGTTCTTC
-	TRBJ2-2	TRBV28	TRBD1	CASSLFAGDRAGYTGELFF	TGTGCCAGCAGTTTATTTGCTGGGGACAGGGCCGGGTACACCGGGGAGCTGTTTTTT
-	TRBJ2-7	TRBV19	-	CASSIAGQEPYEQYF	TGTGCCAGTAGTATCGCGGGTCAGGAGCCCTACGAGCAGTACTTC
-	TRBJ2-5	TRBV6-1	TRBD1	CASSESTGRETQYF	TGTGCCAGCAGTGAATCGACAGGGAGAGAGACCCAGTACTTC
-	TRBJ1-2	TRBV6-1	TRBD1	CASSRDRGFEGYTF	TGTGCCAGCAGCCGGGACAGGGGATTTGAAGGCTACACCTTC
-	TRBJ1-2	TRBV5-4	-	CASSLDGVRGYTF	TGTGCCAGCAGCTTGGACGGCGTAAGGGGCTACACCTTC
-	TRBJ2-7	TRBV5-1	TRBD2	CASSLGLAGGPLGEQYF	TGCGCCAGCAGCTTGGGACTAGCGGGGGGCCCCTTGGGCGAGCAGTACTTC
-	TRBJ2-1	TRBV7-9	-	CASSQTPNNEQFF	TGTGCCAGCAGCCAGACCCCTAATAATGAGCAGTTCTTC
-	TRBJ2-7	TRBV15	TRBD2	CATSRDWGGAYEQYF	TGTGCCACCAGCAGAGATTGGGGGGGTGCCTACGAGCAGTACTTC
-	TRBJ2-2	TRBV7-9	TRBD1	CASSPGTGGRSTGELFF	TGTGCCAGCAGCCCCGGGACAGGGGGTAGGAGCACCGGGGAGCTGTTTTTT
-	TRBJ2-2	TRBV5-4	-	CASSADIPGNTGELFF	TGTGCCAGCAGCGCCGACATCCCCGGGAACACCGGGGAGCTGTTTTTT